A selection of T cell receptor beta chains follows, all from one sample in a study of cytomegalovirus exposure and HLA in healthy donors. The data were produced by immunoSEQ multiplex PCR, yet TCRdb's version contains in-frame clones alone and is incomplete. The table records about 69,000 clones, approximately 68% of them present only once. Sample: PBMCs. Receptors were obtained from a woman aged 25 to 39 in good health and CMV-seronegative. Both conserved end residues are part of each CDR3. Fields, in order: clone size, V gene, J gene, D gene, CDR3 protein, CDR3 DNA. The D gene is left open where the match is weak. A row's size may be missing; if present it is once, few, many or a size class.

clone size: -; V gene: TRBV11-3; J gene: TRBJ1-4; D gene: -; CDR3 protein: CASSLGEPNEKLFF; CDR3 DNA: TGTGCCAGCAGCTTAGGGGAGCCTAATGAAAAACTGTTTTTT
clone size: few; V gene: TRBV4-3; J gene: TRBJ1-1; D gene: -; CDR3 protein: CASSQDLGLGTEAFF; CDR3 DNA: TGCGCCAGCAGCCAAGATCTGGGGCTCGGCACTGAAGCTTTCTTT
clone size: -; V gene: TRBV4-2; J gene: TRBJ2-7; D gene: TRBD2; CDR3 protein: CASSQDKRGGREQYF; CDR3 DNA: TGTGCCAGCAGCCAAGATAAGCGGGGGGGCCGCGAGCAGTACTTC
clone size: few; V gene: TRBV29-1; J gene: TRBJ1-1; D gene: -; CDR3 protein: CSVVGGLGTEAFF; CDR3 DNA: TGCAGCGTTGTGGGGGGGCTGGGCACTGAAGCTTTCTTT
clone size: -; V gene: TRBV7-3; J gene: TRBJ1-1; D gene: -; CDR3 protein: CASSLIGTNTEAFF; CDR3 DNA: TGTGCCAGCAGCTTAATAGGGACAAACACTGAAGCTTTCTTT
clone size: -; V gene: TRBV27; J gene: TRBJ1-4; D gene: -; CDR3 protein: CASSRGSTNEKLFF; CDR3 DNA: TGTGCCAGCAGCAGAGGGTCAACTAATGAAAAACTGTTTTTT
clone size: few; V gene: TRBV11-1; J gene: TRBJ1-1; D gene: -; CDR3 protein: CASSIRTGMNTEAFF; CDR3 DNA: TGTGCCAGCAGCATCCGGACGGGAATGAACACTGAAGCTTTCTTT
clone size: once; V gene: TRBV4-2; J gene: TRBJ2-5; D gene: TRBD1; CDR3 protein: CASSQGGTGDEETQYF; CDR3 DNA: TGTGCCAGCAGCCAAGGAGGGACAGGGGATGAGGAGACCCAGTACTTC
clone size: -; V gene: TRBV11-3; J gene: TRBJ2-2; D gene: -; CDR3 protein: CASSSRGKAGELFF; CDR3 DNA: TGTGCCAGCAGCTCCCGCGGAAAAGCCGGGGAGCTGTTTTTT
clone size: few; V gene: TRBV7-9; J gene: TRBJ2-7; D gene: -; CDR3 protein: CASSPRTGSSYEQYF; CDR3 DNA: TGTGCCAGCAGCCCCCGGACGGGGAGCTCCTACGAGCAGTACTTC
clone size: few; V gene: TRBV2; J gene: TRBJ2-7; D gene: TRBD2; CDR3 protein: CASSPSLTSGGYEQYF; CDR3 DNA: TGTGCCAGCAGTCCTTCCCTGACTAGCGGGGGATACGAGCAGTACTTC
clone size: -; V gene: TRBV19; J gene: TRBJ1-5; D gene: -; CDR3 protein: CASSRQVSNQPQHF; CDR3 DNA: TGTGCCAGTAGTCGTCAGGTGAGCAATCAGCCCCAGCATTTT
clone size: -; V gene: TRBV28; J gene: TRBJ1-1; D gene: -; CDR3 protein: CASTGSTSGGTEAFF; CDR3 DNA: TGTGCCAGCACCGGATCGACTTCCGGGGGCACTGAAGCTTTCTTT
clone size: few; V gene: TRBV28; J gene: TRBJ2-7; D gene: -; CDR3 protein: CASSYGVSAAEQYF; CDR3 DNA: TGTGCCAGCAGTTATGGAGTGTCTGCTGCCGAGCAGTACTTC
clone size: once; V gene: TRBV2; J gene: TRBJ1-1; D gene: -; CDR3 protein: CASSEDKNTEAFF; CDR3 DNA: TGTGCCAGCAGTGAGGACAAGAACACTGAAGCTTTCTTT
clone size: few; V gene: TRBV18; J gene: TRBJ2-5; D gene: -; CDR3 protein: CASSPVGETQYF; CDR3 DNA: TGTGCCAGCTCACCGGTCGGAGAGACCCAGTACTTC
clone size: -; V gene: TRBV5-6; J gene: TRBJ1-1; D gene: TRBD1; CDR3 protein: CASSVQGAGTEAFF; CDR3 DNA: TGTGCCAGCAGTGTACAGGGGGCTGGCACTGAAGCTTTCTTT
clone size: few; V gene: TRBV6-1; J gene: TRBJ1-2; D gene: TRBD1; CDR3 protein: CASSLWQGAYGYTF; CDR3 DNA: TGTGCCAGCAGCTTGTGGCAGGGGGCGTATGGCTACACCTTC
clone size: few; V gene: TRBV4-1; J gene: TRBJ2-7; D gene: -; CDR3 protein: CASTRGPGGSYEQYF; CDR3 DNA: TGCGCCAGCACCCGAGGCCCCGGGGGATCCTACGAGCAGTACTTC
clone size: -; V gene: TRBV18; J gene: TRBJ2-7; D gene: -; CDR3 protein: CASSPPSEGARLDEQYF; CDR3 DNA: TGTGCCAGCTCACCACCGTCGGAGGGCGCGAGGCTCGACGAGCAGTACTTC
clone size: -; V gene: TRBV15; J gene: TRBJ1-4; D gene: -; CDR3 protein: CATSPRRATNEKLFF; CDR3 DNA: TGTGCCACCAGCCCTCGGAGGGCAACTAATGAAAAACTGTTTTTT
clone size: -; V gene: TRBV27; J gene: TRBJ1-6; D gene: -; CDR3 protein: CASSPPGPRASPLHF; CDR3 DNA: TGTGCCAGCAGTCCCCCCGGGCCGAGGGCCTCACCCCTCCACTTT
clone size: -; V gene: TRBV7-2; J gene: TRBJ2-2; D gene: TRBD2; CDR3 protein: CASSPGGANTGELFF; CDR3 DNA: TGTGCCAGCAGCCCCGGGGGGGCCAACACCGGGGAGCTGTTTTTT
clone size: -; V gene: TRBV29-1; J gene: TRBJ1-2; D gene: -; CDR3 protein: CSVGAGLGGYTF; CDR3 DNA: TGCAGCGTTGGTGCGGGGTTGGGTGGCTACACCTTC
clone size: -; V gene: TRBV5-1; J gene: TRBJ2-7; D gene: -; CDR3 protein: CASSFRTNSYEQYF; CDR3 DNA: TGCGCCAGCAGCTTCCGGACAAATTCCTACGAGCAGTACTTC
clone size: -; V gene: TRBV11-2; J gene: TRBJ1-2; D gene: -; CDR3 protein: CASSLVVQGNYGYTF; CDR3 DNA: TGTGCCAGCAGCTTAGTGGTTCAGGGGAACTATGGCTACACCTTC
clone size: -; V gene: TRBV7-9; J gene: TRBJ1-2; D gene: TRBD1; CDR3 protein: CASSLESRGRGYTF; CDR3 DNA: TGTGCCAGCAGCTTAGAGTCCAGGGGGCGAGGCTACACCTTC
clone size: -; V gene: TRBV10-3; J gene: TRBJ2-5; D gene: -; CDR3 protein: CAISEYTRGTQYF; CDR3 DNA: TGTGCCATCAGTGAGTATACCAGAGGGACCCAGTACTTC
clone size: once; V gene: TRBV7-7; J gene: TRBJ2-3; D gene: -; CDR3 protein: CASSLGTAPNTQYF; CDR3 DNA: TGTGCCAGCAGCTTAGGGACAGCACCAAATACGCAGTATTTT
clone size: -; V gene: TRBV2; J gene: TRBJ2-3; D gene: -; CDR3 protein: CASSVFAGPTDTQYF; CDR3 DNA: TGTGCCAGCAGTGTCTTTGCGGGGCCGACAGATACGCAGTATTTT
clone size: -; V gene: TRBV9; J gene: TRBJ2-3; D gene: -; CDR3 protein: CASSPPLVDTQYF; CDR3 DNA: TGTGCCAGCAGCCCCCCCCTCGTGGATACGCAGTATTTT
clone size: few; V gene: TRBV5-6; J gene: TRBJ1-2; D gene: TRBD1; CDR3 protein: CASSRRGQGYGYTF; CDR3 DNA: TGTGCCAGCAGCCGCAGGGGACAGGGATATGGCTACACCTTC
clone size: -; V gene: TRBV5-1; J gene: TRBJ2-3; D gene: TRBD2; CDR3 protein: CASSLAWTGGLRGDTQYF; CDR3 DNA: TGCGCCAGCAGCTTGGCCTGGACGGGGGGGCTTCGTGGAGATACGCAGTATTTT
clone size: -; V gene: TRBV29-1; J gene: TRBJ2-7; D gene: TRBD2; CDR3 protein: CSVGGSRYEQYF; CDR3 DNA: TGCAGCGTCGGGGGGTCCCGCTACGAGCAGTACTTC
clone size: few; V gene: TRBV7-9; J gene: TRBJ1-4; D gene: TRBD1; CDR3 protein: CASSVDRAAEKLFF; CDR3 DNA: TGTGCCAGCAGTGTCGACAGGGCGGCAGAAAAACTGTTTTTT
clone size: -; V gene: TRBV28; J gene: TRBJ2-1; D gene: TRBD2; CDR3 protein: CASTSGGDNEQFF; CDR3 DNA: TGTGCCAGCACTAGCGGGGGGGACAATGAGCAGTTCTTC
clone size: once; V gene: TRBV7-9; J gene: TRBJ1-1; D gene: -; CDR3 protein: CASSLARVEAFF; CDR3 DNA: TGTGCCAGCAGCTTAGCGCGGGTGGAGGCTTTCTTT
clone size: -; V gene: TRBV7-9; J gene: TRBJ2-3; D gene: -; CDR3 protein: CASSLGRASLGPDTQYF; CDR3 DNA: TGTGCCAGCAGCTTAGGGAGGGCTAGCCTTGGTCCAGATACGCAGTATTTT
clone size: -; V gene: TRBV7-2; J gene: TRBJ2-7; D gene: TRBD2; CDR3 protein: CASSPRAGGPYEQYF; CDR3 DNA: TGTGCCAGCAGCCCCCGAGCGGGGGGGCCATACGAGCAGTACTTC
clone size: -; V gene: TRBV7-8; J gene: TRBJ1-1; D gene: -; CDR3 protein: CASSLQFTLMNTEAFF; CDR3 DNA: TGTGCCAGCAGCTTGCAATTTACGCTAATGAACACTGAAGCTTTCTTT
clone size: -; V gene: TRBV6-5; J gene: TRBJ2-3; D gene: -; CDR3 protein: CASNYGGGSTQYF; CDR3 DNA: TGTGCCAGCAACTATGGTGGGGGCAGTACGCAGTATTTT
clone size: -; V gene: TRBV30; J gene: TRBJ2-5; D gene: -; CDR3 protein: CAWSAGGEETQYF; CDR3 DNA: TGTGCCTGGAGTGCGGGCGGGGAAGAGACCCAGTACTTC
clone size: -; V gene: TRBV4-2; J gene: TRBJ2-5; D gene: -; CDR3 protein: CASSQDVGGGVGGETQYF; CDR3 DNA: TGTGCCAGCAGCCAAGATGTGGGAGGCGGGGTGGGAGGAGAGACCCAGTACTTC
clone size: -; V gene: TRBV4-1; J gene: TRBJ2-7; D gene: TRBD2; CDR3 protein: CASSHSSGLSYEQYF; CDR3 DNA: TGCGCCAGCAGCCATTCTAGCGGGTTATCCTACGAGCAGTACTTC
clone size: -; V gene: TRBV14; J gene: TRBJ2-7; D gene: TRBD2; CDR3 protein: CASSREGYEQYF; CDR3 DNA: TGTGCCAGCAGCCGGGAGGGCTACGAGCAGTACTTC
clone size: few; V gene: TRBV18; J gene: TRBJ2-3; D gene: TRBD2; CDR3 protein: CASSPGLADTQYF; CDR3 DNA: TGTGCCAGCTCACCGGGACTAGCAGATACGCAGTATTTT
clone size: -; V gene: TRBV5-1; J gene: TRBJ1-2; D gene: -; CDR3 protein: CASSPAQQGFSYTF; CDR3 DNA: TGCGCCAGCAGCCCTGCCCAGCAGGGTTTTAGCTACACCTTC
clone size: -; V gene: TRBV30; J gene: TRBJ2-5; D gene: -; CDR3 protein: CAWSEGAGETQYF; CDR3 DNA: TGTGCCTGGAGTGAAGGGGCTGGGGAGACCCAGTACTTC
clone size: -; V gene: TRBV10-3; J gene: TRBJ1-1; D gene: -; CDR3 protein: CAISGSAGKDNTEAFF; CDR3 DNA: TGTGCCATCAGTGGGTCTGCAGGGAAAGATAACACTGAAGCTTTCTTT
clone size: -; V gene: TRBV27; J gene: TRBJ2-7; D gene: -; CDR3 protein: CASSLIWTTSSYEQYF; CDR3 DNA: TGTGCCAGCAGTTTGATTTGGACAACCAGCTCCTACGAGCAGTACTTC
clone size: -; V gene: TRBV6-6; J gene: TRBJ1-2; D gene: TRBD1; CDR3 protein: CASRYSTGGADGYTF; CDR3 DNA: TGTGCCAGCAGATACTCGACAGGGGGCGCCGATGGCTACACCTTC
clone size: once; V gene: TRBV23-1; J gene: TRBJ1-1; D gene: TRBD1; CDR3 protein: CASSQGSKGADMNTEAFF; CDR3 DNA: TGCGCCAGCAGTCAAGGGTCGAAGGGGGCGGATATGAACACTGAAGCTTTCTTT
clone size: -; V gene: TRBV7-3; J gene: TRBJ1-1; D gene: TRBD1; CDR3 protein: CASSSTGGVAEAFF; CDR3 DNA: TGTGCCAGCAGCTCAACAGGGGGCGTCGCTGAAGCTTTCTTT
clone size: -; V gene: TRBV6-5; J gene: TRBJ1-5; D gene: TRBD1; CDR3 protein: CASKTNRGHQPQHF; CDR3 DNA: TGTGCCAGCAAAACCAACAGGGGGCACCAGCCCCAGCATTTT
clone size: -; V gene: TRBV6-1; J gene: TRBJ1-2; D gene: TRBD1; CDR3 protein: CASTAGQGGYGYTF; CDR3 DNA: TGTGCCAGCACCGCGGGACAGGGTGGCTATGGCTACACCTTC
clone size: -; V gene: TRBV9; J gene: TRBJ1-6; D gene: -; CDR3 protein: CASSVYTGGGNSPLHF; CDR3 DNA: TGTGCCAGCAGCGTATATACGGGTGGCGGTAATTCACCCCTCCACTTT
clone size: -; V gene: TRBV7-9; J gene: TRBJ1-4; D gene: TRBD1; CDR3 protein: CASSKPTGTVSF; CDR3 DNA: TGTGCCAGCAGCAAGCCGACCGGGACAGTATCTTTT
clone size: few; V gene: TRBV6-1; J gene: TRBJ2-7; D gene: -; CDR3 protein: CASQGHIYEQYF; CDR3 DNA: TGTGCCAGCCAGGGACATATTTACGAGCAGTACTTC